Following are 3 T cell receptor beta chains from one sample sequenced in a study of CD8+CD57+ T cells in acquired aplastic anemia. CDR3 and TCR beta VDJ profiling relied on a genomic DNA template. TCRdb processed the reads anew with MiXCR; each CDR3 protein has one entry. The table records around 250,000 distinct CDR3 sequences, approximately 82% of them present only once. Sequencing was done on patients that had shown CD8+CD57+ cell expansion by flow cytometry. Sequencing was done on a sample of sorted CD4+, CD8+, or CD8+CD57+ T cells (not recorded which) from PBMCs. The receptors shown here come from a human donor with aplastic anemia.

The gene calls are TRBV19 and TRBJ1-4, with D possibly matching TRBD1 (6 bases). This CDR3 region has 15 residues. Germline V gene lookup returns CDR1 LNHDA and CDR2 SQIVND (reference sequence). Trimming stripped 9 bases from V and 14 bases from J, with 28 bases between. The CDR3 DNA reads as TGTGCCAGCAGTTTGAGCGGGACAACTTATGATGAGCTGTTTTTT. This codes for CASSLSGTTYDELFF.

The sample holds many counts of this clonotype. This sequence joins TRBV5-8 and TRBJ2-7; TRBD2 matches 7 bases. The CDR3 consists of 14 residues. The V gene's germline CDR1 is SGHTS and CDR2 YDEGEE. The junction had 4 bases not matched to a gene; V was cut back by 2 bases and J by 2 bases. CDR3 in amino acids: CASSFTSVAYEQYF. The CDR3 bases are TGTGCCAGCAGCTTTACTAGCGTAGCCTACGAGCAGTACTTC.

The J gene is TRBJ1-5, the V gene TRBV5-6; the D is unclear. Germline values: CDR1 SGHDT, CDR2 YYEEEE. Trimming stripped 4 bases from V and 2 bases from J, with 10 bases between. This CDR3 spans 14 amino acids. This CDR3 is CASSDVDGNQPQHF. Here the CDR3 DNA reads TGTGCCAGCAGCGACGTTGACGGCAATCAGCCCCAGCATTTT.